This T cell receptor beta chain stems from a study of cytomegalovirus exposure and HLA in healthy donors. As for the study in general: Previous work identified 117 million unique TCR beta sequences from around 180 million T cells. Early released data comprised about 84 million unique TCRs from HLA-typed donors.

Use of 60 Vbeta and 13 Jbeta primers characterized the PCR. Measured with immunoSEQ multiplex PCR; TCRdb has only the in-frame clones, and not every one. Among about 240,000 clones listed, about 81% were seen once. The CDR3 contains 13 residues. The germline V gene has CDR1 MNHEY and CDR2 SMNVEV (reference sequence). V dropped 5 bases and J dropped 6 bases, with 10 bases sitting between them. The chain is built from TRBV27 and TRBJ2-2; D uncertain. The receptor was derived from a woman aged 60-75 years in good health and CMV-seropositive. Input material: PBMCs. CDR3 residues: CASSPFGPGELFF. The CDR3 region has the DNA TGTGCCAGCAGTCCTTTTGGGCCCGGGGAGCTGTTTTTT.